The 26 T cell receptor beta chains in this list originate from one sample, sequenced in a study of early T cells in non-severe SARS-CoV-2 infection. TCRdb independently ran MiXCR on the 5' RACE reads; one entry per CDR3 protein. Among some 67,000 distinct CDR3 sequences listed, approximately 9.1% were seen once. The sequenced sample was whole blood, obtained at baseline. These TCRs come from an adult who was a healthcare worker with PCR-confirmed SARS-CoV-2 infection or an uninfected control (not recorded which).

The V call is TRBV15, the J call TRBJ2-7; 8 nucleotides align to TRBD2. The CDR3 spans 14 residues. Per the germline V gene, CDR1 is LNHNV and CDR2 is YYDKDF (reference sequence). V lost 4 bases to trimming and J lost 6 bases; unmatched junction nucleotides: 8. The CDR3 loop is CATSTKPAGGEQYF. The DNA of the CDR3 is TGTGCCACCAGCACTAAGCCGGCGGGAGGCGAGCAGTACTTC.

This clonotype was recorded at least ten times. The chain joins TRBV7-6 to TRBJ2-1, with TRBD2 matching 7 bases. J was trimmed by 0 bases and V by 5 bases; bases with no gene match: 10. Germline V gives CDR1 SGHVS, CDR2 FNYEAQ. The CDR3 runs 17 residues. DNA for the CDR3: TGTGCCAGCAGCCGCCATTCCGGGACTACCTCCTACAATGAGCAGTTCTTC. Its protein is CASSRHSGTTSYNEQFF.

The table lists this clonotype with a few counts. V usage is TRBV10-3 and J usage is TRBJ2-3; 7 bases are shared with TRBD2. This CDR3 comprises 18 residues. V trimming: 4 bases; J trimming: 0 bases; junction bases outside the gene matches: 13. In germline, CDR1 is ENHRY, CDR2 SYGVKD. The CDR3 nucleotides read TGTGCCATCAGTGTCTTACCAGCAGCGGGACCTAGCACAGATACGCAGTATTTT. It specifies CAISVLPAAGPSTDTQYF.

There are many counts of this clonotype. The J gene is TRBJ1-1, the V gene TRBV12-3 or TRBV12-4; 9 positions match TRBD1. V lost 5 bases to trimming and J lost 4 bases; unmatched junction nucleotides: 5. This CDR3 is 14 amino acids long. The CDR3 region is CASSPGTGITEAFF. The DNA for the CDR3 is TGTGCCAGCAGTCCAGGGACAGGGATCACTGAAGCTTTCTTT.

The table lists this clonotype with a count of one. The chain couples TRBV28 to TRBJ2-6, with no clear D. This CDR3 has 16 residues. The V end lost 4 bases, the J end lost 3 bases, and 13 bases lay between the germline ends. Looked up from germline, CDR1 is MDHEN and CDR2 is SYDVKM. The CDR3 DNA sequence: TGTGCCAGCAGTTCCACTTTAAGTTTTGGGGCCAACGTCCTGACTTTC. It specifies CASSSTLSFGANVLTF.

J is TRBJ1-5 and V is TRBV19, with D perhaps TRBD1 (6 bases). The V gene lost 10 bases and the J gene lost 9 bases, with 19 bases spanning the gap. Germline CDR1 reads LNHDA; CDR2 reads SQIVND (reference sequence). This CDR3 comprises 13 residues. CDR3 coding DNA: TGTGCCACCCTAGGACAGTCAATCGGGCCCCAGCATTTT. This gives the protein CATLGQSIGPQHF.

This clonotype was recorded a few times. The rearrangement joins TRBV7-6 to TRBJ2-7; the D gene is possibly TRBD1 (6 bases). Germline V gives CDR1 SGHVS, CDR2 FNYEAQ. The CDR3 has 16 amino acids. V was pared by 3 bases and J by 7 bases, with 22 bases between. The CDR3 spells CASSFFKPRTAWEQYF. For the CDR3, the DNA is TGTGCCAGCAGCTTCTTTAAGCCTAGGACAGCCTGGGAGCAGTACTTC. Supplemented by reference TRBV7-6 and TRBJ2-7, the full variable domain reads GAGVSQSPRYKVTKRGQDVALRCDPISGHVSLYWYRQALGQGPEFLTYFNYEAQQDKSGLPNDRFSAERPEGSISTLTIQRTEQRDSAMYRCASSFFKPRTAWEQYFGPGTRLTVT.

V is TRBV4-1 and J is TRBJ2-7; D possibly matches TRBD1 or TRBD2 (6 bases each). CDR3 size: 16 residues. Looked up from germline, CDR1 is MGHRA and CDR2 is YSYEKL. The germline V and J ends were trimmed by 1 base and 3 bases, with 16 bases remaining between them. The CDR3 reads CASSQVLGGRDYEQYF. Written as DNA, the CDR3 is TGCGCCAGCAGCCAAGTGCTGGGGGGCAGGGACTACGAGCAGTACTTC.

V is TRBV12-3 or TRBV12-4 and J is TRBJ2-7, with 8 bases identical to TRBD2. This CDR3 contains 13 residues. The V segment lost 7 bases and the J segment 2 bases; nucleotides outside the gene matches: 4. In DNA form, the CDR3 reads TGTGCCAGCAAATTAGCGGGACCCTACGAGCAGTACTTC. It encodes CASKLAGPYEQYF.

This clonotype was found many times. The chain couples TRBV14 to TRBJ2-5, with a weak D call TRBD2 (7 bases). CDR1 is SGHDN, CDR2 FVKESK, per germline. V shed 4 bases and J shed 2 bases, with 17 bases lying between them. The CDR3 has 16 amino acids. CDR3 sequence: CASSLPGGPYQETQYF. DNA of the CDR3: TGTGCCAGCAGCCTTCCCGGGGGGCCCTATCAAGAGACCCAGTACTTC.

This chain connects TRBV20-1 to TRBJ2-1; maybe TRBD1 (6 bases). The CDR3 consists of 16 residues. V lost 5 bases and J lost 0, with 17 bases in between. The germline CDR1 and CDR2 sequences are DFQATT and SNEGSKA (reference sequence). DNA of the CDR3: TGCAGTGCTGCCCCACCGGGACAAAGCTCCTACAATGAGCAGTTCTTC. This encodes CSAAPPGQSSYNEQFF.

This clonotype has at least ten counts. The V gene is TRBV6-2 or TRBV6-3, the J gene TRBJ2-1; tentatively, D is TRBD1 (5 bases). The CDR3 extends over 16 amino acids. Looked up from germline, CDR1 is MNHEY and CDR2 is SVGEGT. V lost 0 bases, J lost 0 bases, and 9 bases lay in between. In nucleotides, the CDR3 is TGTGCCAGCAGTTACTCAGGGGTTTTCTCCTACAATGAGCAGTTCTTC. Translating gives CASSYSGVFSYNEQFF.

This clonotype appeared many times. This sequence joins TRBV9 and TRBJ1-1; no clear D. The V gene lost 0 bases and the J gene lost 1 base, with 10 bases spanning the gap. In germline, CDR1 is SGDLS, CDR2 YYNGEE. The CDR3 sequence is 15 residues long. Here the CDR3 reads CASSVGAAGNTEAFF. As DNA, the CDR3 is TGTGCCAGCAGCGTAGGGGCAGCGGGGAACACTGAAGCTTTCTTT.

This clonotype was seen at least ten times. This chain links TRBV28 with TRBJ1-5; D is unclear. This CDR3 is built from 16 residues. V dropped 6 bases and J dropped 2 bases, with 17 bases sitting between them. CDR1 and CDR2 from the germline V gene are MDHEN and SYDVKM. CDR3 sequence reads: CASSRLPGSGNQPQHF. The CDR3 bases are TGTGCCAGCAGCCGGCTGCCGGGGTCGGGCAATCAGCCCCAGCATTTT.

This clonotype was recorded many times. This chain joins TRBV4-3 and TRBJ2-7; D unclear. The CDR3 covers 18 residues. Germline V lookup: CDR1 LGHNA, CDR2 YSLEER. Trimming left V 0 bases short and J 2 bases short, with 20 bases between. The CDR3 DNA is TGCGCCAGCAGCCAAGAGCTGGCGGCGAAAATCACCCCCTACGAGCAGTACTTC. Its protein product is CASSQELAAKITPYEQYF.

This clonotype was seen ten or more times. V and J are TRBV28 and TRBJ1-1; no clear D. The CDR3 totals 12 residues. Per germline, CDR1 MDHEN and CDR2 SYDVKM. V lost 5 bases to trimming and J lost 4 bases, with 8 bases between them. CDR3 in DNA: TGTGCCAGCAGTCGTTGGGGCACTGAAGCTTTCTTT. Translation: CASSRWGTEAFF.

This clonotype was seen ten or more times. The chain carries TRBV28 and TRBJ2-4; D is perhaps TRBD1 or TRBD2 (5 bases each). V lost 2 bases and J 6 bases, leaving 11 bases between the germline ends. Germline assignment: CDR1 MDHEN and CDR2 SYDVKM. This CDR3 contains 14 residues. The CDR3 DNA reads as TGTGCCAGCAGTTTAGGGGGTTCGGGAAACATTCAGTACTTC. Amino acids: CASSLGGSGNIQYF.

V usage is TRBV29-1 and J usage is TRBJ1-2; TRBD1 is a possible D gene (6 bases). V lost 7 bases, J lost 3 bases, and 21 bases lay in between. The CDR3 loop spans 15 amino acids. The V gene's germline CDR1 is SQVTM and CDR2 ANQGSEA. CDR3 coding DNA: TGCAGCGCCTGGCCCCGGACAGAGTCTGACTATGGCTACACCTTC. Translating gives CSAWPRTESDYGYTF.

This clonotype was counted at least ten times. CDR3 sequence reads: CASSQVRTATSEQFF. The CDR3 DNA sequence: TGTGCCAGCAGCCAAGTTCGGACAGCGACCTCTGAGCAGTTCTTC. The chain couples TRBV3-1 to TRBJ2-1; D might be TRBD1 (6 bases). CDR1 and CDR2 from the germline V gene are LGHDT and YNNKEL (reference sequence). Trimming took 1 base from V and 9 from J, leaving 16 bases between them. CDR3 length equals 15 residues.

The chain carries TRBV2 and TRBJ2-5; D call uncertain. This CDR3 is built from 11 residues. The V end was cut by 7 bases, the J end by 2 bases, with 5 bases between. Germline lookup yields CDR1 SNHLY and CDR2 FYNNEI. The CDR3 loop is CASNEQETQYF. The DNA of the CDR3 is TGTGCCAGCAACGAACAAGAGACCCAGTACTTC.

This clonotype occurred a few times. The V call is TRBV27, the J call TRBJ2-7; D possibly corresponds to TRBD1 (6 bases). Looked up from germline, CDR1 is MNHEY and CDR2 is SMNVEV (reference sequence). The CDR3 runs 14 residues. V was shortened by 6 bases and J by 0 bases, with 12 bases between the two germline ends. The CDR3, as DNA: TGTGCCAGCAGCTTTACAGGGAGCTCCTACGAGCAGTACTTC. Translating it yields CASSFTGSSYEQYF.

This clonotype has at least ten counts. J is TRBJ2-7 and V is TRBV10-3; TRBD1 matches 11 bases. The germline CDR1 and CDR2 sequences are ENHRY and SYGVKD. This CDR3 has 13 residues. Losses at the gene ends were 4 bases for V and 4 bases for J; bases not matched to a gene: 0. The CDR3 sequence: CAISGDRGYEQYF. The CDR3 DNA sequence: TGTGCCATCAGTGGGGACAGGGGGTACGAGCAGTACTTC.

This clonotype was picked up many times. The chain has TRBV20-1 and TRBJ2-3, with D uncertain. Per the germline V gene, CDR1 is DFQATT and CDR2 is SNEGSKA (reference sequence). Trimming pared 0 bases from V and 2 bases from J, leaving 15 bases between. The CDR3 loop spans 16 amino acids. CDR3 DNA sequence: TGCAGTGCTAGAGATATGAAAGGGCTGACCACAGATACGCAGTATTTT. Amino acids: CSARDMKGLTTDTQYF.

At least ten counts were recorded for this clonotype. This chain uses TRBV7-2 with TRBJ1-1; D uncertain. Germline CDR1 and CDR2: SGHTA and FQGNSA. V lost 2 bases and J 5 bases, leaving 9 bases between the germline ends. This CDR3 is built from 13 residues. The CDR3 DNA reads TGTGCCAGCAGCTTAACTACGAGGACTGAAGCTTTCTTT. The encoded protein is CASSLTTRTEAFF.

At least ten counts were recorded for this clonotype. This sequence joins TRBV6-2 or TRBV6-3 and TRBJ2-1; TRBD1 matches at 11 bases. The germline V gene has CDR1 MNHEY and CDR2 SVGEGT. Trimming cost V 7 bases and J 9 bases; bases outside gene matches: 17. The CDR3 loop spans 17 amino acids. The CDR3: CASIHPWTGGERGEQFF. The DNA for the CDR3 is TGTGCCAGCATCCACCCCTGGACAGGGGGCGAGAGGGGTGAGCAGTTCTTC.

This clonotype was observed a handful of times. The V gene is TRBV4-3, the J gene TRBJ1-3, with D possibly TRBD1 on 5 matching bases. Germline V lookup: CDR1 LGHNA, CDR2 YSLEER. V lost 0 bases and J 3 bases, leaving 12 bases between the germline ends. This CDR3 region has 16 residues. CDR3 nucleotide sequence: TGCGCCAGCAGCCAAGACCGGTGGGGGTTTGGAAACACCATATATTTT. Translating it yields CASSQDRWGFGNTIYF.